This TCR beta chain was recovered during a study of T cell repertoires in cytomegalovirus infection. Study-level background: Peptides in the study included HLA-C-restricted and HLA-B-restricted CMV epitopes. The public TCR beta signatures pointed to both CMV infection and matching HLA type. General study results and limits: Individuals carrying CMV plus the relevant HLA were identified by cumulative frequency of public TCR beta families. CMV-specific TCR beta clonotypes restricted by HLA-C dominated the ex vivo response.

This clonotype has more than one count but fewer than ten. Antigen: not known. TCRdb redid the calling of the reads with MiXCR, one entry per CDR3 protein. The table has some 310,000 distinct CDR3 sequences, about 25% seen once. The receptor was isolated from a human donor in good health (CMV status not recorded). Some clones in this sample may be carry-over from other donors' samples. Specimen: cultured PBMCs, collected from culture after CMV antigen stimulation.

The CDR3 nucleotides read TGTGCCAGCAGCTTGGTTAGCGGGAACCAAGAGACCCAGTACTTC. This sequence encodes CASSLVSGNQETQYF. The J gene is TRBJ2-5, the V gene TRBV11-2; 8 nucleotides match TRBD2. The V gene end was trimmed by 3 bases and the J gene end by 0 bases; junction bases not matched to a gene: 3. This CDR3 has 15 residues. Looked up from germline, CDR1 is SGHAT and CDR2 is FQNNGV.